A selection of T cell receptor beta chains follows, all from one sample in a study of blood T cell repertoires in COVID-19. Produced via immunoSEQ multiplex PCR; TCRdb's table is partial and in-frame only. The sample includes roughly 39,000 clones, 75% to 90% of them seen just once. The sequencing input was peripheral blood. The receptors come from a man between 60 and 75 years old with acute or convalescent COVID-19. The CDR3 runs from the conserved cysteine through the conserved F or W. Each record gives: V gene, clone size, CDR3 protein. A row's size may be missing; if present it is once, few, many or a size class.

V: TRBV7-9; size: .; CDR3: CASSFTGEKLFF
V: TRBV7-3; size: .; CDR3: CASSSTGGASGNTEAFF
V: TRBV7-9; size: .; CDR3: CASSFGANTGELFF
V: TRBV18; size: once; CDR3: CASSPPAGNSEAFF
V: TRBV29-1; size: .; CDR3: CSVASGGVQETQYF
V: TRBV7-3; size: .; CDR3: CASSRQGGIEQFF
V: TRBV18; size: .; CDR3: CASSPIASGETQYF
V: TRBV14; size: .; CDR3: CASRRTGGPYEQYF
V: TRBV28; size: .; CDR3: CASRGGVVTSGRPSYNEQFF
V: TRBV2; size: .; CDR3: CATGKDYTEAFF
V: TRBV27; size: once; CDR3: CATRGSDSYEQYF
V: TRBV19; size: .; CDR3: CASSIRPSTGSFNQPQHF
V: TRBV30; size: once; CDR3: CAWSPGQDGQPQHF
V: TRBV28; size: .; CDR3: CASTSGSPYEQYF
V: TRBV3-1/TRBV3-2; size: .; CDR3: CASSQGVTRGGNQPQHF
V: TRBV2; size: .; CDR3: CASSGNRYTEAFF